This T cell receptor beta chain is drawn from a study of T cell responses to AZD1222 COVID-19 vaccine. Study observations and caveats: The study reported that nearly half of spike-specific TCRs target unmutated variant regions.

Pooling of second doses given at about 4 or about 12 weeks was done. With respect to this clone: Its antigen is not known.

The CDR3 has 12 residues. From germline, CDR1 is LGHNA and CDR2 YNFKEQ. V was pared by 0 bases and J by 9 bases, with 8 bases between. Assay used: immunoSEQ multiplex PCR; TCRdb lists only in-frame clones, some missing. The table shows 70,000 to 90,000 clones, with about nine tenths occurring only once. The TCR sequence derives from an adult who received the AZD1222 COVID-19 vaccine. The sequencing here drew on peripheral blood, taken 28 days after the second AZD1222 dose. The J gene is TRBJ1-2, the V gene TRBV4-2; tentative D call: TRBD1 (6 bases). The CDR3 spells CASSQEGGSYTF. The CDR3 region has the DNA TGTGCCAGCAGCCAAGAAGGGGGGAGCTACACCTTC.